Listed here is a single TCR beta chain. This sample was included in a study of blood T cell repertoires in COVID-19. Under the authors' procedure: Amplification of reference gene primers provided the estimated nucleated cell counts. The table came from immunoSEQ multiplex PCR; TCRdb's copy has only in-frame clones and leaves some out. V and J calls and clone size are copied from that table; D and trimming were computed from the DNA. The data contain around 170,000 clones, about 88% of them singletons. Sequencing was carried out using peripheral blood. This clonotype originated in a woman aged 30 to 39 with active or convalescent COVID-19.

DNA of the CDR3: TGTGCCAGCAGCCAAGATGAGGGGGTCGTAGAGACCCAGTACTTC. Translating it yields CASSQDEGVVETQYF. J is TRBJ2-5 and V is TRBV3-1 (or the pseudogene TRBV3-2); tentatively, D is TRBD1 (6 bases). Germline CDR1 is LGHDT and CDR2 is YNNKEL (reference sequence). The CDR3 is 15 amino acids. The germline V and J ends were trimmed by 0 bases and 4 bases, with 12 bases remaining between them.